Each of the 32 T cell receptor beta chains below was sequenced from the same sample in a study of CD8 T cells in Susac syndrome. Random hexamers were used to reverse transcribe the RNA input (about 0.45 to 1 ug). Each CDR3 protein is one row after TCRdb ran MiXCR on the immunoSEQ multiplex PCR reads. The sample gives some 180,000 distinct CDR3 sequences, 85% to 95% of which show up once; approximately 0.1% is in the top ten. The material sequenced was CD4+ T cells from PBMCs. Source of these receptors: a human donor in good health.

The V call is TRBV6-6, the J call TRBJ2-1, with D unclear. CDR1 MNHNY and CDR2 SVGAGI come from the germline V gene (reference sequence). This CDR3 has 13 amino acids. Trimming stripped 2 bases from V and 8 bases from J, with 10 bases between. DNA for the CDR3: TGTGCCAGCAGTTACGGTGGCATTTATGAGCAGTTCTTC. Amino acid sequence: CASSYGGIYEQFF.

The CDR3 region is CASSVALAGEISEQFF. Here the CDR3 DNA reads TGTGCCAGCAGCGTAGCGCTAGCGGGAGAGATCAGTGAGCAGTTCTTC. This chain uses TRBV9 with TRBJ2-1; 10 bases fit TRBD2. CDR1 is SGDLS and CDR2 is YYNGEE in the germline V gene. The CDR3 is 16 residues long. V was clipped by 0 bases and J by 9 bases; unmatched bases: 9.

This chain connects TRBV9 to TRBJ1-5; D is unclear. Germline loops: CDR1 SGDLS, CDR2 YYNGEE. V lost 0 bases and J lost 2, with 6 bases in between. This CDR3 comprises 14 residues. The CDR3 coding sequence is TGTGCCAGCAGCGTAGATCAGGGCAATCAGCCCCAGCATTTT. As protein: CASSVDQGNQPQHF. The full variable domain, with the rest looked up from reference TRBV9 and TRBJ1-5, is DSGVTQTPKHLITATGQRVTLRCSPRSGDLSVYWYQQSLDQGLQFLIQYYNGEERAKGNILERFSAQQFPDLHSELNLSSLELGDSALYFCASSVDQGNQPQHFGDGTRLSIL.

The chain recombines TRBV6-2 or TRBV6-3 with TRBJ1-1; D may be TRBD1 (5 bases). Germline V lookup: CDR1 MNHEY, CDR2 SVGEGT. The CDR3 runs 11 residues. The ends were cut back, 7 bases at V and 8 bases at J, with 11 bases in the middle. CDR3 protein: CASTMGVEAFF. DNA for the CDR3: TGTGCCAGCACCATGGGGGTGGAAGCTTTCTTT.

The chain joins TRBV7-9 to TRBJ2-1; D ambiguous. Deletions cut 5 bases from V and 7 bases from J, with 9 bases between. CDR1 SEHNR and CDR2 FQNEAQ come from the germline V gene (reference sequence). The CDR3 covers 12 residues. CDR3 in DNA: TGTGCCAGCAGCATGACCCAAAATGAGCAGTTCTTC. This codes for CASSMTQNEQFF.

In DNA, the CDR3 is TGCAGTGCTAGAGAATTGACCGGGACTAGCGGTACAAGCTCCTACAATGAGCAGTTCTTC. Its protein is CSARELTGTSGTSSYNEQFF. V is TRBV20-1 and J is TRBJ2-1; 11 nucleotides align to TRBD2. From germline, CDR1 is DFQATT and CDR2 SNEGSKA (reference sequence). This CDR3 is 20 amino acids long. V lost 0 bases to trimming and J lost 0 bases; unmatched junction nucleotides: 13.

The chain combines TRBV15 with TRBJ2-4; 7 bases line up with TRBD1. Looked up from germline, CDR1 is LNHNV and CDR2 is YYDKDF (reference sequence). The CDR3 has 16 residues. V lost 3 bases to trimming and J lost 0 bases; unmatched junction nucleotides: 5. CDR3 sequence reads: CATSSGDSLAKNIQYF. CDR3 nucleotides: TGTGCCACCAGCAGTGGGGACAGCTTAGCCAAAAACATTCAGTACTTC.

The rearrangement joins TRBV27 to TRBJ2-7, with a tentative D call TRBD1 (6 bases). The germline V and J ends were trimmed by 6 bases and 3 bases, with 15 bases remaining between them. Germline V lookup: CDR1 MNHEY, CDR2 SMNVEV (reference sequence). The CDR3 loop spans 14 amino acids. CDR3 sequence: CASSNPGHRYEQYF. In DNA form, the CDR3 reads TGTGCCAGCAGCAACCCGGGACACCGCTACGAGCAGTACTTC.

The rearrangement joins TRBV9 to TRBJ2-1; 10 nucleotides agree with TRBD2. The CDR3 runs to 16 residues. The V segment lost 4 bases and the J segment 6 bases; nucleotides outside the gene matches: 10. The germline gives CDR1 SGDLS, CDR2 YYNGEE. CDR3 sequence reads: CASSLRLASGGNEQFF. The CDR3 DNA reads TGTGCCAGCAGCCTCAGATTGGCTAGCGGGGGCAATGAGCAGTTCTTC.

J is TRBJ2-1 and V is TRBV24-1; D is unclear. CDR1 and CDR2 from the germline V gene are KGHDR and SFDVKD. V gave up 1 base and J gave up 5 bases, with 2 bases separating them. There are 12 residues in the CDR3. The CDR3 protein is CATSDLNNEQFF. In nucleotides, the CDR3 is TGTGCCACCAGTGATTTAAACAATGAGCAGTTCTTC.

The chain recombines TRBV6-5 with TRBJ2-5; 8 bases fit TRBD1. The CDR3 covers 15 residues. The germline gives CDR1 MNHEY, CDR2 SVGAGI. V gave up 6 bases and J gave up 4 bases; unmatched junction bases: 10. CDR3 DNA sequence: TGTGCCAGCAGCCCACCGGACAGGGAACGAGAGACCCAGTACTTC. Translation gives CASSPPDRERETQYF.

The chain couples TRBV9 to TRBJ2-5; a possible D gene is TRBD1 (7 bases). The CDR3 covers 13 residues. The germline V and J ends were trimmed by 4 bases and 5 bases, with 12 bases remaining between them. Germline assignment: CDR1 SGDLS and CDR2 YYNGEE. CDR3 sequence reads: CASSRGTVETQYF. The CDR3 bases are TGTGCCAGCAGCCGCGGGACAGTGGAGACCCAGTACTTC.

This clonotype was seen just once. The rearrangement joins TRBV5-4 to TRBJ2-5, with D perhaps TRBD1 or TRBD2 (6 bases each). Germline CDR1 and CDR2: SGHNT and YYREEE (reference sequence). V lost 0 bases, J lost 4 bases, and 13 bases lay in between. This CDR3 has 15 amino acids. CDR3 in DNA: TGTGCCAGCAGCTTGGCCTCCAAGGGGGGAGAGACCCAGTACTTC. This sequence encodes CASSLASKGGETQYF.

The chain has TRBV15 and TRBJ2-7; the D gene is possibly TRBD2 (6 bases). Germline lookup yields CDR1 LNHNV and CDR2 YYDKDF (reference sequence). This CDR3 has 16 residues. Trimming removed 0 bases from V and 0 bases from J, with 12 bases in between. The CDR3 DNA sequence: TGTGCCACCAGCAGAGATGGATACGGGAGCTCCTACGAGCAGTACTTC. Amino acids: CATSRDGYGSSYEQYF.

This clonotype was observed once. The chain has TRBV29-1 and TRBJ1-2; possibly TRBD1 for D (5 bases). CDR3 size: 12 residues. The germline gives CDR1 SQVTM, CDR2 ANQGSEA. Trimming removed 7 bases from V and 4 bases from J, with 13 bases in between. The CDR3 spells CSATPDTYGYTF. The CDR3 nucleotides read TGCAGCGCTACTCCGGACACCTATGGCTACACCTTC.

The chain has TRBV5-6 and TRBJ2-4; TRBD1 matches at 8 bases. Trimming removed 2 bases from V and 0 bases from J; junction bases left unmatched: 10. This CDR3 comprises 18 residues. From germline, CDR1 is SGHDT and CDR2 YYEEEE. The CDR3 DNA reads TGTGCCAGCAGCTTCGGACAGGGCAGCCTCCTAGCCAAAAACATTCAGTACTTC. Protein product: CASSFGQGSLLAKNIQYF. Variable domain in full (rest from reference TRBV5-6 and TRBJ2-4): DAGVTQSPTHLIKTRGQQVTLRCSPKSGHDTVSWYQQALGQGPQFIFQYYEEEERQRGNFPDRFSGHQFPNYSSELNVNALLLGDSALYLCASSFGQGSLLAKNIQYFGAGTRLSVL.

This clonotype was found once. The genes are TRBV20-1 and TRBJ2-5; D is unclear. Germline values: CDR1 DFQATT, CDR2 SNEGSKA (reference sequence). The V end lost 0 bases, the J end lost 1 base, and 9 bases lay between the germline ends. The CDR3 has 14 amino acids. This CDR3 is CSARDLQSQETQYF. CDR3 DNA: TGCAGTGCTAGAGATCTGCAATCCCAAGAGACCCAGTACTTC.

The CDR3 loop is CASSSRTAPKYF. CDR3 DNA sequence: TGTGCCAGCAGTTCCAGGACCGCGCCAAAATATTTT. The V call is TRBV27, the J call TRBJ2-3; D remains ambiguous. This CDR3 spans 12 amino acids. Germline V gene sequence: CDR1 MNHEY, CDR2 SMNVEV (reference sequence). V was pared by 4 bases and J by 15 bases, with 17 bases between.

This chain uses TRBV30 with TRBJ2-7, with 10 bases that match TRBD2. J gave up 0 bases and V 3 bases, and 5 bases lay outside the gene matches. The length of the CDR3 is 15 residues. CDR1 is GTSNPN and CDR2 is SVGIG in the germline V gene (reference sequence). CDR3 protein: CAWRLAGPSSYEQYF. The CDR3, as DNA: TGTGCCTGGAGACTAGCGGGACCGAGCTCCTACGAGCAGTACTTC.

This clonotype occurred once. V and J are TRBV4-3 and TRBJ2-5; the match to TRBD2 covers 10 bases. Germline lookup yields CDR1 LGHNA and CDR2 YSLEER. V dropped 0 bases and J dropped 5; count of bases not matched to a gene: 6. The CDR3 spans 16 residues. CDR3 DNA: TGCGCCAGCAGCCAAGAGGCTAGCGGGAGATGGGAGACCCAGTACTTC. Translation gives CASSQEASGRWETQYF.

V is TRBV30 and J is TRBJ2-1; possible D gene TRBD2, 5 bases. The CDR3 is made up of 12 amino acids. The germline CDR1 and CDR2 sequences are GTSNPN and SVGIG (reference sequence). The germline V and J ends were trimmed by 4 bases and 3 bases, with 7 bases remaining between them. The CDR3 reads CAWTGGYNEQFF. Written as DNA, the CDR3 is TGTGCCTGGACAGGAGGCTACAATGAGCAGTTCTTC.

This clonotype was seen once. The genes are TRBV20-1 and TRBJ2-7, with a weak D call TRBD2 (6 bases). The CDR3 consists of 14 residues. In germline, CDR1 is DFQATT, CDR2 SNEGSKA (reference sequence). Trimming removed 5 bases from V and 6 bases from J, with 20 bases in between. CDR3 sequence reads: CSARKRETKGEQYF. In DNA, the CDR3 is TGCAGTGCTCGAAAACGGGAGACAAAAGGCGAGCAGTACTTC.

The rearrangement links TRBV20-1 to TRBJ2-7; D gene unclear. The germline V gene has CDR1 DFQATT and CDR2 SNEGSKA (reference sequence). The CDR3 spans 12 residues. The V and J ends lost 4 bases and 1 base respectively, with 8 bases between them. The CDR3 DNA reads as TGCAGTGCTAATGACGGATCCTACGAGCAGTACTTC. Encoded protein: CSANDGSYEQYF.

The gene calls are TRBV27 and TRBJ2-7, with D hard to call. This CDR3 contains 13 residues. Per the germline V gene, CDR1 is MNHEY and CDR2 is SMNVEV (reference sequence). Trimming took 2 bases from V and 6 from J, leaving 11 bases between them. The CDR3 sequence: CASSLRQPIEQYF. The CDR3, as DNA: TGTGCCAGCAGTTTACGACAACCTATCGAGCAGTACTTC.

The chain employs TRBV4-3 and TRBJ2-3; no firm D call. This CDR3 is 13 amino acids long. Trimming left V 5 bases short and J 1 base short, with 7 bases between. Germline V lookup: CDR1 LGHNA, CDR2 YSLEER. CDR3 in amino acids: CASSRMGTDTQYF. The CDR3 region has the DNA TGCGCCAGCAGCAGGATGGGCACAGATACGCAGTATTTT.

The J gene is TRBJ2-7, the V gene TRBV4-2; 9 bases are a match to TRBD2. The length of the CDR3 is 16 residues. V lost 0 bases, J lost 4 bases, and 7 bases stayed unmatched. Germline-derived CDR1 and CDR2 are LGHNA and YNFKEQ. The chain's CDR3 is CASSQDIGSGSYEQYF. CDR3 DNA sequence: TGTGCCAGCAGCCAAGATATAGGTAGCGGGAGTTACGAGCAGTACTTC.

The chain employs TRBV7-2 and TRBJ2-3, with TRBD1 identical over 10 bases. CDR3 length: 15 residues. Germline assignment: CDR1 SGHTA and CDR2 FQGNSA. Trimming took 5 bases from V and 6 from J; bases not matched to a gene: 8. CDR3 in amino acids: CASSPRDRGWDTQYF. The CDR3 nucleotides are TGTGCCAGCAGCCCCCGGGACAGGGGATGGGATACGCAGTATTTT.

The chain joins TRBV3-1 to TRBJ2-1; 8 positions match TRBD2. The ends lost 11 bases at V and 3 bases at J; junction bases unmatched: 3. This CDR3 spans 12 amino acids. CDR1 and CDR2 from the germline V gene are LGHDT and YNNKEL (reference sequence). The DNA for the CDR3 is TGTGCCGCGGGGGGCGGCTACAATGAGCAGTTCTTC. As protein: CAAGGGYNEQFF.

This chain connects TRBV14 to TRBJ2-3; possibly TRBD1 for D (6 bases). Germline CDR1 and CDR2: SGHDN and FVKESK. V was shortened by 4 bases and J by 1 base, with 12 bases between the two germline ends. This CDR3 spans 15 amino acids. The CDR3 protein is CASSLNRARTDTQYF. The CDR3 region has the DNA TGTGCCAGCAGCCTGAACAGGGCCCGCACAGATACGCAGTATTTT.

V is TRBV27 and J is TRBJ1-1; D remains ambiguous. Germline CDR1 is MNHEY and CDR2 is SMNVEV (reference sequence). CDR3 length equals 11 residues. Trimming took off 8 bases at V and 5 bases at J, with 9 bases between the two ends. The chain's CDR3 is CASGSWTEAFF. The CDR3 DNA reads TGTGCCAGCGGGAGTTGGACTGAAGCTTTCTTT.

The V gene is TRBV29-1, the J gene TRBJ2-1; D may match TRBD1 or TRBD2 (5 bases each). V lost 3 bases to trimming and J lost 1 base, with 13 bases between them. Germline CDR1 is SQVTM and CDR2 is ANQGSEA. The CDR3 totals 15 residues. CDR3 sequence reads: CSVEEAGRSYNEQFF. The CDR3 DNA sequence: TGCAGCGTTGAGGAGGCAGGGCGGTCCTACAATGAGCAGTTCTTC.

This rearrangement joins TRBV5-4 to TRBJ1-2, with a tentative D call TRBD1 (6 bases). Trimming took 4 bases from V and 1 from J, leaving 17 bases between them. Germline CDR1 reads SGHNT; CDR2 reads YYREEE (reference sequence). The CDR3 runs 16 residues. The CDR3 protein is CASSRDTRTFNYGYTF. For the CDR3, the DNA is TGTGCCAGCAGCCGGGACACACGTACCTTTAACTATGGCTACACCTTC.